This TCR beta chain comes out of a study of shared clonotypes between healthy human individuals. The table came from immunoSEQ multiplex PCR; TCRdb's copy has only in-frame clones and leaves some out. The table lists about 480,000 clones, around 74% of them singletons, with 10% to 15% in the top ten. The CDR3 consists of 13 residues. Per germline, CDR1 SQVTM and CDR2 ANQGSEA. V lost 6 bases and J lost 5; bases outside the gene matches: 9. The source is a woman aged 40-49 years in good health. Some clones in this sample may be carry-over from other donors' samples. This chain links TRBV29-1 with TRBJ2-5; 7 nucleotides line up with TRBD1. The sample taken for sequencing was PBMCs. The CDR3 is CSVNRGFGETQYF. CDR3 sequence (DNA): TGCAGCGTAAACAGGGGATTCGGGGAGACCCAGTACTTC.